Presented here are 8 T cell receptor beta chains from one specimen sequenced in a study of cytomegalovirus exposure and HLA in healthy donors. Here immunoSEQ multiplex PCR was the method, and the copy in TCRdb shows in-frame clones only, minus some. The table has roughly 130,000 clones, nearly 90% seen once. The source material was PBMCs. The receptors shown here come from a man aged 30 to 45 in good health and CMV-seronegative.

The V gene is TRBV6-5, the J gene TRBJ1-5; 9 nucleotides agree with TRBD1. The CDR3 has 15 residues. Per the germline V gene, CDR1 is MNHEY and CDR2 is SVGAGI. The junction had 3 bases not matched to a gene; V was cut back by 2 bases and J by 4 bases. The CDR3 region has the DNA TGTGCCAGCAGTTACGGGACAGGGACAAATCAGCCCCAGCATTTT. It is translated as CASSYGTGTNQPQHF.

V is TRBV18 and J is TRBJ1-1; D remains ambiguous. Germline values: CDR1 KGHSH, CDR2 LQKENI. V was shortened by 2 bases and J by 2 bases, with 3 bases between the two germline ends. This CDR3 has 12 amino acids. CDR3 in amino acids: CASSPYNTEAFF. In nucleotides, the CDR3 is TGTGCCAGCTCACCATATAACACTGAAGCTTTCTTT.

V and J are TRBV6-5 and TRBJ2-7; TRBD2 is a possible D gene (5 bases). The V end lost 6 bases, the J end lost 4 bases, and 10 bases lay between the germline ends. The CDR3 contains 12 residues. Germline CDR1 and CDR2: MNHEY and SVGAGI. CDR3 nucleotides: TGTGCCAGCAGAACATCGGGGTACGAGCAGTACTTC. Protein sequence: CASRTSGYEQYF.

The J gene is TRBJ1-4, the V gene TRBV18; possibly TRBD1 for D (5 bases). V was pared by 6 bases and J by 3 bases, with 17 bases between. The CDR3 spans 16 residues. Germline CDR1 KGHSH, CDR2 LQKENI. In nucleotides, the CDR3 is TGTGCCAGCTCGTCGGCCGGGGGTACGGCTAATGAAAAACTGTTTTTT. Translating gives CASSSAGGTANEKLFF.

This sequence joins TRBV25-1 and TRBJ2-7; D not certain. The germline V gene has CDR1 MGHDK and CDR2 SYGVNS. This CDR3 region has 14 residues. The V and J ends lost 3 bases and 5 bases respectively, with 14 bases between them. CDR3 sequence reads: CASSDPPEVHEQYF. DNA of the CDR3: TGTGCCAGCAGTGATCCCCCCGAGGTCCACGAGCAGTACTTC.

The chain links TRBV10-3 to TRBJ1-5, with TRBD1 identical over 11 bases. Germline-derived CDR1 and CDR2 are ENHRY and SYGVKD. The CDR3 runs to 18 residues. The J segment lost 3 bases and the V segment lost 5 bases, leaving 12 bases of the junction unmatched. CDR3 sequence (DNA): TGTGCCATCAGTTCCGGGACAGGGGGAGATCTCGCCAATCAGCCCCAGCATTTT. Translating it yields CAISSGTGGDLANQPQHF.

This clone was counted once. The CDR3, as DNA: TGTGCCAGCAGCCCCGCCCTCGCGGGGGATGAAAAACTGTTTTTT. It yields the protein CASSPALAGDEKLFF. The chain carries TRBV28 and TRBJ1-4; the D gene is possibly TRBD1 (5 bases). CDR1 and CDR2 (germline): MDHEN, SYDVKM. The CDR3 length is 15 residues. The germline V and J ends were trimmed by 6 bases and 6 bases, with 17 bases remaining between them.

This chain links TRBV28 with TRBJ2-3, with a weak D call TRBD2 (7 bases). Germline values: CDR1 MDHEN, CDR2 SYDVKM. Trimming left V 6 bases short and J 6 bases short, with 19 bases between. The CDR3 extends over 15 amino acids. The CDR3 is CASRVGGGGEDTQYF. In DNA, the CDR3 is TGTGCCAGCAGGGTGGGGGGGGGCGGCGAGGATACGCAGTATTTT.